The 24 T cell receptor beta chains below come from one sample, sequenced in a study of cytomegalovirus exposure and HLA in healthy donors. 60 Vbeta and 13 Jbeta primers were used in PCR. Sequenced by immunoSEQ multiplex PCR; TCRdb stores in-frame clones only, minus some. The table has over 100,000 clones, under 70% seen once. The sequenced sample was PBMCs. The receptors shown here come from a man aged 25 to 40 in good health and CMV-seropositive.

This clone showed up just a few times. This chain uses TRBV12-5 with TRBJ2-2; perhaps TRBD2 as D (6 bases). Germline CDR1 reads LGHNT; CDR2 reads FRNRAP. Trimming left V 9 bases short and J 0 bases short, with 11 bases between. The CDR3 consists of 14 residues. CDR3: CASLAIANTGELFF. The DNA for the CDR3 is TGTGCTAGCCTAGCGATAGCGAACACCGGGGAGCTGTTTTTT.

This clone was counted only a few times. The gene calls are TRBV7-9 and TRBJ2-1, with D tentatively TRBD1 (5 bases). Between the trimmed V and J ends, which lost 5 bases and 9 bases, there was a span of 26 bases. Germline CDR1 is SEHNR and CDR2 is FQNEAQ (reference sequence). CDR3 length equals 17 residues. CDR3: CASSLKWGRAISAEQFF. DNA for the CDR3: TGTGCCAGCAGCCTTAAGTGGGGCAGGGCCATATCAGCTGAGCAGTTCTTC.

This clone showed up just a few times. This rearrangement joins TRBV6-1 to TRBJ1-1; TRBD1 is a possible D gene (5 bases). The CDR3 sequence is 13 residues long. Germline lookup yields CDR1 MNHNS and CDR2 SASEGT. V dropped 8 bases and J dropped 1 base, with 11 bases sitting between them. The chain's CDR3 is CASRGWGNTEAFF. In DNA, the CDR3 is TGTGCCAGCCGGGGGTGGGGGAACACTGAAGCTTTCTTT.

This clone was seen a single time. The chain is built from TRBV6-4 and TRBJ2-1, with 7 bases identical to TRBD1. This CDR3 is built from 12 residues. Germline CDR1 is MRHNA and CDR2 is SNTAGT. Trimming at V came to 10 bases and at J to 10 bases, leaving 10 bases not matched to a gene. In nucleotides, the CDR3 is TGTGCCACCCAGGGGGTGGCCGGAGAGCAGTTCTTC. Translation gives CATQGVAGEQFF.

The chain joins TRBV6-5 to TRBJ2-3, with TRBD2 identical over 11 bases. This CDR3 has 15 residues. CDR1 is MNHEY, CDR2 SVGAGI, per germline. J lost 4 bases, V lost 7 bases, and 7 bases had no gene match. The DNA of the CDR3 is TGTGCCAGCAAATCACTAGCGGGGGATTCAGATACGCAGTATTTT. Translated: CASKSLAGDSDTQYF.

This chain connects TRBV29-1 to TRBJ2-6; unclear D gene. Germline V lookup: CDR1 SQVTM, CDR2 ANQGSEA. The length of the CDR3 is 14 residues. V lost 5 bases to trimming and J lost 0 bases, with 8 bases between them. CDR3 bases: TGCAGCGTTTTTGGAGACTCTGGGGCCAACGTCCTGACTTTC. Its protein is CSVFGDSGANVLTF.

J is TRBJ2-5 and V is TRBV5-1; 9 bases match TRBD1. V lost 4 bases, J lost 6 bases, and 10 bases stayed unmatched. The length of the CDR3 is 15 residues. The germline CDR1 and CDR2 sequences are SGHRS and YFSETQ. The CDR3 sequence is CASSPLQQGAKTQYF. CDR3 sequence (DNA): TGCGCCAGCAGCCCTCTTCAACAGGGGGCAAAGACCCAGTACTTC.

The chain employs TRBV9 and TRBJ2-2; a weak D match, TRBD2 (5 bases). V lost 3 bases to trimming and J lost 4 bases, with 22 bases between them. The V gene's germline CDR1 is SGDLS and CDR2 YYNGEE. CDR3 length equals 18 residues. DNA of the CDR3: TGTGCCAGCAGCGCCTTCTCCCTAGCTGTGACGGCCACCGGGGAGCTGTTTTTT. Protein sequence: CASSAFSLAVTATGELFF.

The chain uses TRBV11-3 and TRBJ2-3; no clear D gene. The CDR3 is 14 amino acids. V lost 1 base and J 2 bases, leaving 7 bases between the germline ends. Per germline, CDR1 SGHNT and CDR2 YENEEA. The CDR3 protein is CASSLVSVTDTQYF. CDR3 nucleotide sequence: TGTGCCAGCAGCTTAGTTTCCGTCACAGATACGCAGTATTTT.

The V call is TRBV18, the J call TRBJ1-2; TRBD1 agrees at 7 bases. This CDR3 has 14 amino acids. After removal of 4 bases from V and 1 base from J, the junction contained 3 bases not matched to a gene. Germline V lookup: CDR1 KGHSH, CDR2 LQKENI. The CDR3 DNA reads as TGTGCCAGCTCACTGGGGACAGTTAACTATGGCTACACCTTC. The encoded protein is CASSLGTVNYGYTF.

This clone was found a few times. The CDR3 nucleotides are TGTGCCAGCAGCGTACAAGAGAATCAGCCCCAGCATTTT. This sequence encodes CASSVQENQPQHF. The rearrangement joins TRBV9 to TRBJ1-5; D unresolved. V was trimmed by 1 base and J by 4 bases, leaving 6 bases between them. The CDR3 has 13 residues. CDR1 is SGDLS and CDR2 is YYNGEE in the germline V gene.

The chain links TRBV28 to TRBJ1-1; D is perhaps TRBD1 (6 bases). V lost 4 bases to trimming and J lost 5 bases, with 17 bases between them. Per the germline V gene, CDR1 is MDHEN and CDR2 is SYDVKM. The CDR3 loop spans 15 amino acids. The CDR3 DNA sequence: TGTGCCAGCAGTTCCCTTAACAGGGATGTGACTGAAGCTTTCTTT. Its translation: CASSSLNRDVTEAFF.

The chain employs TRBV5-1 and TRBJ1-1, with D possibly matching TRBD1 (6 bases). Germline assignment: CDR1 SGHRS and CDR2 YFSETQ. Deletions cut 4 bases from V and 2 bases from J, with 18 bases between. This CDR3 has 16 residues. The DNA of the CDR3 is TGCGCCAGCAGCCCGGACCCCGGGACAACCAACACTGAAGCTTTCTTT. Protein: CASSPDPGTTNTEAFF.

This clone was recorded only once. The V gene is TRBV27, the J gene TRBJ2-1; no clear D. Germline V gene data show CDR1 as MNHEY and CDR2 as SMNVEV (reference sequence). Between the trimmed V and J ends, which lost 8 bases and 3 bases, there was a span of 5 bases. CDR3 length: 11 amino acids. The CDR3 coding sequence is TGTGCCAGCTCTTTCTACAATGAGCAGTTCTTC. Its protein is CASSFYNEQFF.

This rearrangement joins TRBV10-3 to TRBJ2-3; TRBD2 agrees at 8 bases. Germline loops: CDR1 ENHRY, CDR2 SYGVKD. CDR3 size: 15 residues. V shed 2 bases and J 0 bases; nucleotides not matched to a gene: 1. The CDR3 loop reads CAISEGGGSTDTQYF. The CDR3 nucleotides are TGTGCCATCAGTGAGGGCGGGGGGAGCACAGATACGCAGTATTTT.

The chain combines TRBV19 with TRBJ2-1; 10 bases match TRBD2. Germline V gene sequence: CDR1 LNHDA, CDR2 SQIVND (reference sequence). This CDR3 has 22 amino acids. The V segment lost 7 bases and the J segment 4 bases; nucleotides outside the gene matches: 28. CDR3 bases: TGTGCCAGTAAACCGAAGGGAGGTACAGGACTAGCGGTCCCCCAGGGATACAATGAGCAGTTCTTC. Protein sequence: CASKPKGGTGLAVPQGYNEQFF.

The rearrangement uses TRBV5-4 and TRBJ2-3, with 7 nucleotides matching TRBD1. V lost 3 bases and J lost 2; bases outside the gene matches: 3. Germline V lookup: CDR1 SGHNT, CDR2 YYREEE (reference sequence). The CDR3 extends over 14 amino acids. The CDR3 DNA is TGTGCCAGCAGCTGGGACAGTTTCACAGATACGCAGTATTTT. Protein: CASSWDSFTDTQYF.

The CDR3 nucleotides read TGTGCCAGCAGCACCTCCGGGGACAGGGGGGCCTACGAGCAGTACTTC. The encoded protein is CASSTSGDRGAYEQYF. The gene calls are TRBV7-9 and TRBJ2-7; TRBD1 matches 11 bases. Germline V gives CDR1 SEHNR, CDR2 FQNEAQ (reference sequence). The CDR3 is 16 residues long. The ends lost 5 bases at V and 2 bases at J; junction bases unmatched: 8.

J is TRBJ2-3 and V is TRBV11-2, with TRBD1 identical over 9 bases. The V and J ends lost 0 bases and 4 bases, in that order; junction bases with no gene match: 5. CDR1 SGHAT and CDR2 FQNNGV come from the germline V gene. This CDR3 has 16 residues. Here the CDR3 DNA reads TGTGCCAGCAGCTTAGAGTTTAGGACAGGGGCAGATACGCAGTATTTT. Its protein is CASSLEFRTGADTQYF. The entire variable domain, with the rest obtained from reference TRBV11-2 and TRBJ2-3, is as follows: EAGVAQSPRYKIIEKRQSVAFWCNPISGHATLYWYQQILGQGPKLLIQFQNNGVVDDSQLPKDRFSAERLKGVDSTLKIQPAKLEDSAVYLCASSLEFRTGADTQYFGPGTRLTVL.

The CDR3 loop is CASSFLMADYEQYF. The CDR3 DNA reads as TGCGCCAGCAGCTTCCTCATGGCCGACTACGAGCAGTACTTC. J is TRBJ2-7 and V is TRBV5-1; D not resolved. The V and J ends lost 2 bases and 3 bases respectively, with 12 bases between them. This CDR3 comprises 14 residues. Germline loops: CDR1 SGHRS, CDR2 YFSETQ.

The chain combines TRBV5-6 with TRBJ2-3; TRBD2 aligns across 8 bases. Losses at the gene ends were 2 bases for V and 0 bases for J; bases not matched to a gene: 5. Germline values: CDR1 SGHDT, CDR2 YYEEEE. The CDR3 extends over 16 amino acids. The CDR3 DNA reads as TGTGCCAGCAGCTTTCCCATAGCGGGGAGCACAGATACGCAGTATTTT. Residues: CASSFPIAGSTDTQYF.

This clone was seen only once. The chain joins TRBV6-5 to TRBJ2-5, with D possibly matching TRBD1 (5 bases). Near its end, the DNA agrees better with TRBJ2-7, so the J call may be wrong. CDR1 and CDR2 (germline): MNHEY, SVGAGI. The CDR3 length is 13 residues. The CDR3: CASSYRGSYEQYF. The CDR3 DNA follows: TGTGCCAGCAGTTACAGGGGATCCTACGAGCAGTACTTC.

This chain uses TRBV27 with TRBJ2-5; a possible D gene is TRBD2 (5 bases). The CDR3 runs 14 residues. Trimming took off 10 bases at V and 2 bases at J, with 17 bases between the two ends. Germline CDR1 reads MNHEY; CDR2 reads SMNVEV (reference sequence). CDR3 region: CATKGSLAQETQYF. CDR3 nucleotides: TGTGCCACCAAAGGGTCTCTAGCTCAAGAGACCCAGTACTTC.

The chain carries TRBV6-5 and TRBJ2-3; possibly TRBD2 for D (6 bases). The CDR3 is 14 amino acids. Germline CDR1 and CDR2: MNHEY and SVGAGI. The V end was cut by 6 bases, the J end by 2 bases, with 12 bases between. The DNA of the CDR3 is TGTGCCAGCAGGGAGGGTCTTCACACAGATACGCAGTATTTT. Translation: CASREGLHTDTQYF.